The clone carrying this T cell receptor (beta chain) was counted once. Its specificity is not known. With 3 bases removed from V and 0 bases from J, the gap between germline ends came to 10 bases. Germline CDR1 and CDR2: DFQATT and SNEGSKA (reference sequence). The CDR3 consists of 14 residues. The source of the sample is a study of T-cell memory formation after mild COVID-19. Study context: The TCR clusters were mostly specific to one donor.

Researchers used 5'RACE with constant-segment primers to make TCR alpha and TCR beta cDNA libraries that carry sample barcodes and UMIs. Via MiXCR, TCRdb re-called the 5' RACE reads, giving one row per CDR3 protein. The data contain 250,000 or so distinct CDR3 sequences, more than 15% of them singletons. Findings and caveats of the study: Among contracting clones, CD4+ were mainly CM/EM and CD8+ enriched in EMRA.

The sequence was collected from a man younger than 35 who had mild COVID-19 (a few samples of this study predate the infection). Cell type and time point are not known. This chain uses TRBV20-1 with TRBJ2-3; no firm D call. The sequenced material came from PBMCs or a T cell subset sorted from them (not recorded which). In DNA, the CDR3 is TGCAGTGCTAGTATCGGACGGAGCACAGATACGCAGTATTTT. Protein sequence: CSASIGRSTDTQYF.